The subject of this entry is one TCR beta chain. The protocol was immunoSEQ multiplex PCR, while the TCRdb copy is restricted to in-frame clones and leaves out a portion. The table lists over 120,000 clones, less than 95% of them singletons. Trimming took 3 bases from V and 3 from J; bases not matched to a gene: 9. Per the germline V gene, CDR1 is KGHSH and CDR2 is LQKENI. This CDR3 region has 17 residues. This sample is part of a study of cytomegalovirus exposure and HLA in healthy donors. Across the whole study: Later, an analysis reported that the roughly 120 validation repertoires had used the same platform as the roughly 720 first-cohort repertoires.

The chain recombines TRBV18 with TRBJ2-2; 8 nucleotides agree with TRBD2. The clonotype was recovered from a man aged 18 to 29 in good health and CMV-seropositive. Sequencing input: PBMCs. The DNA of the CDR3 is TGTGCCAGCTCACCTTCTAGGACTAGCACGGACACCGGGGAGCTGTTTTTT. Protein sequence: CASSPSRTSTDTGELFF.